The source of this TCR beta chain is a study of T cell responses to AZD1222 COVID-19 vaccine (dated by TCRdb to about 2021). Regarding the complete study: Because spike-specific TCR depth and breadth did not differ between the two schedules, AZD1222 recipients who got a second dose at roughly 4 weeks were pooled with those who got a second dose at roughly 12 weeks. TCR sequencing was performed for 230 to 250 trial participants, of whom roughly 200 were given two doses of AZD1222 and roughly 25 were given two doses of MenACWY control vaccine. Trial participants were enrolled by age into 18-55, 56-69 and 70-plus year subgroups, with around 150, 28 and 57 TCR-sequenced participants respectively. The investigation overall reported the following: In the small 56-69-year group, the increase in depth fell short of significance, most likely because of low power. After two AZD1222 doses, both the breadth and the depth of spike-specific TCRs were significantly higher than at day 0 and than in MenACWY recipients. Epitopes outside the regions mutated in the B.1.351 and B.1.1.7 variants were reportedly recognized by nearly half of the unique spike-specific TCRs. Most participants were white British and females outnumbered males, and the authors suggested that clonal diversity may have been underestimated. Conclusions about previously exposed vaccinees were limited because only six AZD1222 recipients were SARS-CoV-2 seropositive at baseline. Because no samples from the day 14 peak response were available, repertoires could be characterized only after the peak T cell response. CD4 TCRs associated with the vaccine covered the entire spike protein, and the dominant responses were in regions 160-218 and 743-854.

Comment on this clone: The antigen it binds to is not known. At one boundary the junction diverges from the germline segment, which might be a read error.

The CDR3 regions of human TCRbeta chains were subjected to immunosequencing. The paper's processing steps were these. Repertoire TCRs were checked for matches against a reference library of SARS-CoV-2-specific TCRs that had been generated using the MIRA antigen-specificity platform. Breadth meant the fraction of unique TCRs that were SARS-CoV-2-associated, whereas depth meant the fraction of total T cells that were SARS-CoV-2-associated. Using the MIRA data, each spike-specific TCR was mapped to the spike region that the TCR reacts to and placed in a CD4 or CD8 class. Log10-transformed breadth and depth values were compared by one-way ANOVA with Sidak's multiple comparisons tests. Drawn from immuneACCESS, this table holds only the in-frame rearrangements with V and J called that TCRdb kept. Clones are partly lost; checked studies trace under half to an unresolved V gene and leave the rest unexplained. The D gene and trimming were derived from the DNA, and the V and J assignments and clone size from that table. The sample contains 140,000 to 150,000 clones, approximately 85% of them found a single time. Together, the top ten hold roughly 7.3% of the sample.

In the paper's terms, the time point label means: baseline before first vaccination. Vaccinee samples were obtained from the UK trials COV001 and COV002, which included a single-blind randomized controlled phase 2/3 trial of AZD1222 (ChAdOx1 nCoV-19) in healthy adults. For TCRbeta chain sequencing, PBMC samples were collected from trial participants at day 0 and at day 28 after the second dose. Counted from cysteine to phenylalanine, this CDR3 has 15 amino acids. Only the CDR3 DNA stays, 45 bases, in frame from base 1. CDR1 and CDR2 were assigned from the germline V gene as MNHEY and SVGAGI. The sequence derives from an adult in good health. The sample consisted of peripheral blood, taken on day 0 of AZD1222 vaccination. The V and J segments used are TRBV6-5 and TRBJ2-7, with the D segment identity uncertain. For the CDR3, the sequence is CASSDSRIRPSEQYF. Here is the DNA: TGTGCCAGCAGTGACTCGCGCATCCGCCCCTCCGAGCAGTACTTC.